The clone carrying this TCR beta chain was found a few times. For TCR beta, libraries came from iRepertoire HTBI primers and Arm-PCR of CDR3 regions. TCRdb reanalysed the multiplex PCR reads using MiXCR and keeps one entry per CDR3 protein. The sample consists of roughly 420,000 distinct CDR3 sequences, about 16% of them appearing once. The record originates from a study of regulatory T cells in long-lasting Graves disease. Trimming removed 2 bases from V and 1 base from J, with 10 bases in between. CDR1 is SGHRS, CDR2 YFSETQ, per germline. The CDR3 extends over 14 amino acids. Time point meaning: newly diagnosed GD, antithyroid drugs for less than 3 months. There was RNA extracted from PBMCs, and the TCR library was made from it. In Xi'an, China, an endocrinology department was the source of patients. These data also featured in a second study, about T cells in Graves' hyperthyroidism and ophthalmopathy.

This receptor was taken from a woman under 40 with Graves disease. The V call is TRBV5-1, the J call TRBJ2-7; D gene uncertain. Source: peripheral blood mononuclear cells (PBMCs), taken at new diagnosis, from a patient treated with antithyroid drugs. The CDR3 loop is CASSLMTDSYEQYF. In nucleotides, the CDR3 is TGCGCCAGCAGCTTAATGACTGATTCCTACGAGCAGTACTTC.